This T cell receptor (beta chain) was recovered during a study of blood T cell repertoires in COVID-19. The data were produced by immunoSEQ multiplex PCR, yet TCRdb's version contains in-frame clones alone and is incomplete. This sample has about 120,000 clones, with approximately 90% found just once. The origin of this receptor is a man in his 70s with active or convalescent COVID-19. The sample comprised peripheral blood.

CDR3: CASSPSGGNVNIQYF. As DNA, the CDR3 is TGTGCCAGCAGCCCCTCGGGGGGGAATGTAAACATTCAGTACTTC. The V and J genes are TRBV27 and TRBJ2-4; 8 bases are a match to TRBD2. The CDR3 spans 15 residues. In germline, CDR1 is MNHEY, CDR2 SMNVEV (reference sequence). The V segment lost 6 bases and the J segment 6 bases; nucleotides outside the gene matches: 10.